The entry below gives a single T cell receptor (beta chain) sequence along with its context. This record belongs to a study of blood T cell repertoires in COVID-19. About the study: From the United States, Italy and Spain came samples of acute and convalescent COVID-19. The cDNA or gDNA used as material had been derived from T cells, B-cell-depleted T cells, or PBMCs.

The germline V gene has CDR1 SGHRS and CDR2 YFSETQ. Trimming at V came to 4 bases and at J to 1 base, leaving 4 bases not matched to a gene. The CDR3 extends over 15 amino acids. Authors' methods: Using reference gene primer amplification, nucleated cell counts were estimated. Clones were read by immunoSEQ multiplex PCR, and TCRdb kept only the in-frame ones, dropping some. The V and J calls and clone size were taken over from that table, and D and trimming were inferred from the DNA. This table holds about 94,000 clones, roughly 80% found once. Material: peripheral blood. This receptor was taken from a human donor in a cohort sampled during active COVID-19. This sequence joins TRBV5-1 and TRBJ2-7; 11 bases match TRBD1. The CDR3: CASSPGTGGSYEQYF. The DNA of the CDR3 is TGCGCCAGCAGCCCAGGGACAGGGGGGTCCTACGAGCAGTACTTC.